The following is a TCR beta chain sequence with its context. This entry comes from a study of CD8+ T cells in alopecia areata. Extracted from the samples, RNA was reverse transcribed into cDNA to serve as the sequencing template. TCRdb's copy holds only in-frame clones and misses some; the assay was immunoSEQ multiplex PCR. The table lists about 140,000 clones, approximately 50% of them singletons. The clonotype comes from a human donor with alopecia areata. The material sequenced was CD4+ T cells sorted from blood, taken at week 0.

The CDR3: CASRMVLAGGTQYF. CDR3 bases: TGTGCCAGCAGGATGGTATTAGCGGGAGGAACCCAGTACTTC. This chain uses TRBV11-1 with TRBJ2-5, with 10 positions matching TRBD2. The germline V gene encodes CDR1 SGHAT and CDR2 FQDESV (reference sequence). V lost 6 bases to trimming and J lost 8 bases; unmatched junction nucleotides: 9. The CDR3 loop spans 14 amino acids.